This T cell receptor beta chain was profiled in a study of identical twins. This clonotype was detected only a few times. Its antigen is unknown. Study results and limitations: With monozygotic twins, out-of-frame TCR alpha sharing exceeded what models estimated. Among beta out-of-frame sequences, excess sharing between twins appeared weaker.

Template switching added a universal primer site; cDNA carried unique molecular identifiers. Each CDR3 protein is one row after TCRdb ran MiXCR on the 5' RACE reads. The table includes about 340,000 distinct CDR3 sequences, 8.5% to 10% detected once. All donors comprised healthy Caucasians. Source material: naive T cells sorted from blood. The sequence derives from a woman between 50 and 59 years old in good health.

Here the CDR3 reads CAITDGRDAIQYF. DNA of the CDR3: TGTGCCATCACCGACGGGAGGGACGCGATTCAGTACTTC. The V call is TRBV10-3, the J call TRBJ2-4, with 8 bases fitting TRBD2. The length of the CDR3 is 13 residues. The germline CDR1 and CDR2 sequences are ENHRY and SYGVKD. V shed 7 bases, J shed 10 bases, and the junction held 9 bases outside the gene matches.